This T cell receptor (beta chain) was documented in a study of cytomegalovirus exposure and HLA in healthy donors. PCR amplification relied on 60 Vbeta primers (plus 13 Jbeta primers). The table came from immunoSEQ multiplex PCR; TCRdb's copy has only in-frame clones and leaves some out. The repertoire table contains some 120,000 clones. The sequence came from a man aged 25 to 40 in good health and CMV-seronegative. The specimen sequenced was PBMCs.

As DNA, the CDR3 is TGTGCCAGCATCCAGGTGTCGAACACTGAAGCTTTCTTT. Translating it yields CASIQVSNTEAFF. The chain is built from TRBV28 and TRBJ1-1; D uncertain. The V and J ends lost 7 bases and 1 base respectively, with 10 bases between them. This CDR3 has 13 amino acids. Looked up from germline, CDR1 is MDHEN and CDR2 is SYDVKM.